Included here is one TCR beta chain sequence, with context. The PCR employed 60 Vbeta primers together with 13 Jbeta primers. Sequenced by immunoSEQ multiplex PCR; TCRdb stores in-frame clones only, minus some. The sample shows 100,000 to 150,000 clones, more than 70% of them seen only once. This record belongs to a study of cytomegalovirus exposure and HLA in healthy donors. This CDR3 has 17 amino acids. V lost 6 bases and J lost 0, with 15 bases in between. The germline gives CDR1 KGHSH, CDR2 LQKENI. The rearrangement links TRBV18 to TRBJ2-6; D might be TRBD2 (6 bases). The receptor was isolated from a man aged 25-40 years in good health and CMV-seronegative. Specimen: PBMCs. The CDR3 reads CASSARREPSGANVLTF. The CDR3 bases are TGTGCCAGCTCCGCTAGGAGGGAGCCCTCTGGGGCCAACGTCCTGACTTTC.